This T cell receptor beta chain was observed in a study of blood T cells in healthy people across ages. Study-wide findings and caveats: Investigators treated diversity estimates from one million T cells as underestimates.

In regard to this clonotype: Its target is not known.

Trimming left V 5 bases short and J 2 bases short, with 19 bases between. This CDR3 contains 16 residues. CDR1 and CDR2 from the germline V gene are MNHEY and SVGEGT. Then a second PCR, running about 7 to 11 cycles, was carried out with a sample-barcoded 5' primer and a J-beta primer mix. Using its own MiXCR run on the 5' RACE reads, TCRdb lists one record per CDR3 protein. The sample holds approximately 780,000 distinct CDR3 sequences, under 30% seen once. Another study also made use of these data, one on T cells of mothers and their children. That publication notes: RNA was extracted, and all of it went into cDNA synthesis at roughly 1.5 ug per 15 ul. Reads recorded for TCR beta CDR3 numbered over 9.5 million per mother and around 2.8 million per child. Persistent microchimeric T cell clones were sought, and none were detected.

The sample consisted of blood. The V gene is TRBV6-2 or TRBV6-3, the J gene TRBJ2-7; no definite D call. This clonotype was sampled from a boy younger than 18 in good health. The CDR3 DNA follows: TGTGCCAGCAGTAACAGACGGGTCGATACGGCCTACGAGCAGTACTTC. It specifies CASSNRRVDTAYEQYF.